Shown below are 14 T cell receptor beta chains from a single sample sequenced in a study of Graves' ophthalmopathy and Graves' hyperthyroidism. Beta-chain TCR CDR3 regions were amplified from RNA transcripts. HTBI primers were used in a first-round RT-PCR, which preceded a second-round multiplex PCR. TCRdb re-called the multiplex PCR reads with MiXCR, one entry per CDR3 protein. The sample has more than 300,000 distinct CDR3 sequences, 15% to 19% seen once. The material sequenced was peripheral blood. The receptor source for this set is a woman younger than 35 with stable Graves' hyperthyroidism.

The gene calls are TRBV6-1 and TRBJ2-5, with 8 bases matching TRBD1. The V segment lost 4 bases and the J segment 5 bases; nucleotides outside the gene matches: 3. CDR1 MNHNS and CDR2 SASEGT come from the germline V gene. This CDR3 region has 13 residues. CDR3 residues: CASSGTGRETQYF. CDR3 nucleotides: TGTGCCAGCAGTGGGACAGGGAGGGAGACCCAGTACTTC.

In its sample, this clonotype was seen many times. The J gene is TRBJ1-5, the V gene TRBV5-1; D unclear. CDR3 length: 16 amino acids. V was trimmed by 3 bases and J by 0 bases, leaving 13 bases between them. Germline loops: CDR1 SGHRS, CDR2 YFSETQ. CDR3 sequence reads: CASSWGSGDSNQPQHF. CDR3 sequence (DNA): TGCGCCAGCAGCTGGGGTAGCGGAGATAGCAATCAGCCCCAGCATTTT.

This chain connects TRBV2 to TRBJ2-7; 9 nucleotides agree with TRBD1. The CDR3 has 14 amino acids. The J segment lost 6 bases and the V segment lost 4 bases, leaving 7 bases of the junction unmatched. Germline CDR1 is SNHLY and CDR2 is FYNNEI. CDR3 nucleotides: TGTGCCAGCAGTGTTGGGACAGGGCGGGTCGAGCAGTACTTC. It codes for CASSVGTGRVEQYF.

The sample holds many counts of this clonotype. The chain joins TRBV29-1 to TRBJ1-2; 7 positions agree with TRBD1. Germline CDR1 SQVTM, CDR2 ANQGSEA. The CDR3 spans 11 residues. After removal of 3 bases from V and 6 bases from J, the junction contained 1 base not matched to a gene. CDR3 bases: TGCAGCGTTGAGACAGGGAATGGCTACACCTTC. It translates to CSVETGNGYTF.

V usage is TRBV6-5 and J usage is TRBJ1-5; D not resolved. V gave up 8 bases and J gave up 6 bases, with 20 bases separating them. Germline assignment: CDR1 MNHEY and CDR2 SVGAGI. The CDR3 spans 15 residues. CDR3 in DNA: TGTGCCAGCGTTCAAATATCCAACGGAGTTCAGCCCCAGCATTTT. Translating gives CASVQISNGVQPQHF.

The sample holds many counts of this clonotype. V and J are TRBV27 and TRBJ1-5; 7 nucleotides align to TRBD1. J lost 3 bases, V lost 4 bases, and 12 bases had no gene match. The CDR3 has 17 amino acids. Germline CDR1 and CDR2: MNHEY and SMNVEV (reference sequence). CDR3 loop: CASSYRGSGRTNQPQHF. As DNA, the CDR3 is TGTGCCAGCAGTTACAGGGGCTCAGGGAGGACCAATCAGCCCCAGCATTTT.

This clonotype has only a few counts. The gene calls are TRBV2 and TRBJ1-5; no definite D call. V shed 7 bases and J shed 0 bases, with 13 bases lying between them. The CDR3 runs to 15 residues. Germline V gene lookup returns CDR1 SNHLY and CDR2 FYNNEI. The CDR3 sequence: CASNRDPNSNQPQHF. CDR3 coding DNA: TGTGCCAGCAATCGGGATCCGAATAGCAATCAGCCCCAGCATTTT.

This clonotype has at least ten counts. J is TRBJ1-2 and V is TRBV13; 8 bases fit TRBD1. V dropped 3 bases and J dropped 4; count of bases not matched to a gene: 7. This CDR3 has 15 residues. Germline V lookup: CDR1 PRHDT, CDR2 FYEKMQ (reference sequence). The CDR3 is CASSLQGAQVYGYTF. The CDR3 nucleotides are TGTGCCAGCAGCTTGCAGGGGGCGCAGGTCTATGGCTACACCTTC.

This clonotype was recorded many times. The chain uses TRBV9 and TRBJ1-2, with TRBD1 matching over 7 bases. This CDR3 contains 15 residues. Germline CDR1 is SGDLS and CDR2 is YYNGEE. The ends lost 4 bases at V and 1 base at J; junction bases unmatched: 7. The CDR3 here is CASSSGTVLNYGYTF. CDR3 sequence (DNA): TGTGCCAGCAGCTCGGGGACAGTCCTTAACTATGGCTACACCTTC.

This chain joins TRBV5-1 and TRBJ2-2, with D hard to call. Germline V lookup: CDR1 SGHRS, CDR2 YFSETQ. The CDR3 has 14 amino acids. Between the trimmed V and J ends, which lost 5 bases and 7 bases, there was a span of 15 bases. The CDR3 DNA reads TGCGCCAGCAGATCTACCCGGGTGGACGGGGAGCTGTTTTTT. This encodes CASRSTRVDGELFF.

This clonotype was seen repeatedly, ten times or more. This sequence joins TRBV2 and TRBJ1-6; TRBD1 is a possible D gene (5 bases). The CDR3 extends over 12 amino acids. Trimming cost V 6 bases and J 5 bases, with 5 bases left between them. Per germline, CDR1 SNHLY and CDR2 FYNNEI. CDR3 amino acids: CASSRDNSPLHF. The CDR3 coding sequence is TGTGCCAGCAGCAGGGATAATTCACCCCTCCACTTT. Variable domain in full (rest from reference TRBV2 and TRBJ1-6): EPEVTQTPSHQVTQMGQEVILRCVPISNHLYFYWYRQILGQKVEFLVSFYNNEISEKSEIFDDQFSVERPDGSNFTLKIRSTKLEDSAMYFCASSRDNSPLHFGNGTRLTVT.

At least ten counts were recorded for this clonotype. The J gene is TRBJ2-7, the V gene TRBV11-2; 8 bases fit TRBD1. Germline CDR1 and CDR2: SGHAT and FQNNGV. Trimming cost V 4 bases and J 1 base; bases outside gene matches: 9. The CDR3 runs to 16 residues. CDR3: CASSSQRTGLSYEQYF. The CDR3 DNA reads as TGTGCCAGCAGCTCCCAACGGACAGGGCTTTCCTACGAGCAGTACTTC.

This clonotype came up many times. The rearrangement joins TRBV6-5 to TRBJ1-2, with D perhaps matching TRBD1 (6 bases). The CDR3 runs to 13 residues. V was clipped by 2 bases and J by 8 bases, with 12 bases between them. Germline-derived CDR1 and CDR2 are MNHEY and SVGAGI. The chain's CDR3 is CASSYGGGEGYTF. CDR3 DNA: TGTGCCAGCAGTTACGGGGGCGGGGAAGGCTACACCTTC.

This clonotype was seen at least ten times. The rearrangement uses TRBV11-3 and TRBJ2-5, with D perhaps matching TRBD1 (5 bases). The CDR3 sequence is 14 residues long. Trimming removed 10 bases at V and 5 bases at J, with 20 bases between. Germline lookup yields CDR1 SGHNT and CDR2 YENEEA. The CDR3 sequence: CATRSRPGWETQYF. CDR3 DNA: TGTGCCACCCGGTCCAGGCCAGGGTGGGAGACCCAGTACTTC.